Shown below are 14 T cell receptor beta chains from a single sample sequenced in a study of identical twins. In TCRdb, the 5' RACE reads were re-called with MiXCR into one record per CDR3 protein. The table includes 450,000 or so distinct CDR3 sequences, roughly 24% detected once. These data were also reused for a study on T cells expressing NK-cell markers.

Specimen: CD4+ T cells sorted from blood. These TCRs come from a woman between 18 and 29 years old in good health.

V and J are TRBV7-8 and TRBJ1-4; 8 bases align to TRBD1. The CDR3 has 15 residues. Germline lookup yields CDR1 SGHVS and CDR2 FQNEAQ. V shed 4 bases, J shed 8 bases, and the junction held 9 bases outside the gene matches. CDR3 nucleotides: TGTGCCAGCAGCTCATGGACAGGGCCCAACGAAAAACTGTTTTTT. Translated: CASSSWTGPNEKLFF.

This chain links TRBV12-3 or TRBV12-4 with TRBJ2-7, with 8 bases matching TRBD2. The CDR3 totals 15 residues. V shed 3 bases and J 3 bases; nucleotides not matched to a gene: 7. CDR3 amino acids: CASSLIAGNLYEQYF. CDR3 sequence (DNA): TGTGCCAGCAGTTTGATAGCGGGGAACCTCTACGAGCAGTACTTC.

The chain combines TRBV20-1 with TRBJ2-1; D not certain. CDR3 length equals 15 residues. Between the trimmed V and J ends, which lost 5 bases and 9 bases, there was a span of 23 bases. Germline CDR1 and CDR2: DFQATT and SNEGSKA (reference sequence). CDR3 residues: CSALLSGPLSSEQFF. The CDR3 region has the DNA TGCAGTGCTCTCCTTTCGGGTCCCCTTTCATCTGAGCAGTTCTTC.

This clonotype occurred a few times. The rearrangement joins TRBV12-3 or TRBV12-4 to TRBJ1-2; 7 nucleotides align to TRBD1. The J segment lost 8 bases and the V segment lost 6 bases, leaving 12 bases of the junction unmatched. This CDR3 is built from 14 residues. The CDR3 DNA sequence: TGTGCCAGCAGCAGGGGGAATACGGTTGGGGGCTACACCTTC. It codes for CASSRGNTVGGYTF.

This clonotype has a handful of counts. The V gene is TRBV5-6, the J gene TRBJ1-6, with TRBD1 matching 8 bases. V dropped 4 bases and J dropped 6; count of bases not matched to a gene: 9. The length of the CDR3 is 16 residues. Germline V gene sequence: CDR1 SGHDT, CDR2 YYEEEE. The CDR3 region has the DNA TGTGCCAGCAGCAAACGACAGACAGGGGTTAATTCACCCCTCCACTTT. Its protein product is CASSKRQTGVNSPLHF.

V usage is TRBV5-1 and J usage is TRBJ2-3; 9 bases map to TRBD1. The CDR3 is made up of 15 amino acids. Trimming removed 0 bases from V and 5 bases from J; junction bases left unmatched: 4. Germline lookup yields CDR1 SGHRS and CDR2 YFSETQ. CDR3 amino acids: CASSLESGQGDTQYF. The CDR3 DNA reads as TGCGCCAGCAGCTTGGAGTCGGGACAGGGAGATACGCAGTATTTT.

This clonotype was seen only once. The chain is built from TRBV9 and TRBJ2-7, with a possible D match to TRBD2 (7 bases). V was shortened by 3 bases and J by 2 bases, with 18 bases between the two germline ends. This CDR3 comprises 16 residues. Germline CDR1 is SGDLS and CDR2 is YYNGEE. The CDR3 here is CASSGPGGTLAYEQYF. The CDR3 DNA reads TGTGCCAGCAGCGGCCCCGGGGGGACACTAGCCTACGAGCAGTACTTC.

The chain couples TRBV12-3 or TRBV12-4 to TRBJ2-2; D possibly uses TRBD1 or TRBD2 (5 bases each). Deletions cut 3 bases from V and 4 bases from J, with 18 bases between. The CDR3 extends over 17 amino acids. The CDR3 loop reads CASSLSPGRAPTGELFF. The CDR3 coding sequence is TGTGCCAGCAGTTTGAGTCCGGGACGCGCCCCCACCGGGGAGCTGTTTTTT.

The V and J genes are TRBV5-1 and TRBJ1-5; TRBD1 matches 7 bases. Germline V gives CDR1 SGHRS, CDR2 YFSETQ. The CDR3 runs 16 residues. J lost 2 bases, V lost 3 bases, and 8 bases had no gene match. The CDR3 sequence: CASSSGSGGGNQPQHF. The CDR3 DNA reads TGCGCCAGCAGCTCGGGGTCAGGGGGAGGCAATCAGCCCCAGCATTTT.

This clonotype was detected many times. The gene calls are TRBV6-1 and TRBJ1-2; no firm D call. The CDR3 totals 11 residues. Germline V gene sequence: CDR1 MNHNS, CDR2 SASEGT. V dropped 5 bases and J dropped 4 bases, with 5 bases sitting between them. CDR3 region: CASSSFYGYTF. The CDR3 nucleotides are TGTGCCAGCAGTAGCTTCTATGGCTACACCTTC.

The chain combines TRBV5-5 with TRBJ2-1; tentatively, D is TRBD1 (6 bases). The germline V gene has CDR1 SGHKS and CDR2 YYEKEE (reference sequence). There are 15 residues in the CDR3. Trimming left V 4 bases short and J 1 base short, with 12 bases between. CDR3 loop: CASSRPGASYNEQFF. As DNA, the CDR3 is TGTGCCAGCAGCCGCCCAGGGGCATCCTACAATGAGCAGTTCTTC.

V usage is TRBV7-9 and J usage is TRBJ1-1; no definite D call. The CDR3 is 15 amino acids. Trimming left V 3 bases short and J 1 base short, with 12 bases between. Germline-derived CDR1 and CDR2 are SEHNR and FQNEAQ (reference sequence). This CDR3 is CASSFRTDGNTEAFF. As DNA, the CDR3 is TGTGCCAGCAGCTTCCGGACGGACGGGAACACTGAAGCTTTCTTT.

CDR3 amino acids: CASSDLGTQYF. The DNA of the CDR3 is TGTGCCAGCAGTGACCTCGGGACCCAGTACTTC. V gene TRBV6-4 combines with J gene TRBJ2-5; no firm D call. CDR1 and CDR2 from the germline V gene are MRHNA and SNTAGT. V was clipped by 2 bases and J by 7 bases, with 5 bases between them. This CDR3 spans 11 amino acids.

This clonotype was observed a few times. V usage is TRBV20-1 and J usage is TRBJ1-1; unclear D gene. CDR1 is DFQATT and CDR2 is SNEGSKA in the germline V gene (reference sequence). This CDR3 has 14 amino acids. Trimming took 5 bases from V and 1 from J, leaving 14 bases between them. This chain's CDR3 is CSAPTAVTNTEAFF. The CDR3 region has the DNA TGCAGTGCTCCCACTGCAGTGACGAACACTGAAGCTTTCTTT.